The rows below give T cell receptor beta chains drawn from one sample of a study of blood T cell repertoires in COVID-19. TCRdb's table, derived via immunoSEQ multiplex PCR, lists solely in-frame clones and lacks some. The table shows 70,000 to 95,000 clones, with just over 85% occurring only once. The sequencing sample was made of peripheral blood. The receptors stem from a woman older than 75 with acute or convalescent COVID-19. Each CDR3 is given with its conserved first and last residue. A D gene is named only where the DNA matches it firmly. The size of a clone is reported for some rows only, either as once, few or many, or as a class for expanded clones.

>TRBV5-1|-|-|TRBJ2-1|14
CASSFQGSYNEQFF
TGCGCCAGCAGCTTCCAGGGCTCCTACAATGAGCAGTTCTTC
>TRBV5-1|TRBD2|-|TRBJ2-3|13
CASTRGGEDTQYF
TGCGCCAGCACCCGGGGGGGTGAAGATACGCAGTATTTT
>TRBV7-2|-|-|TRBJ1-1|12
CASSFKITEAFF
TGTGCCAGCAGCTTTAAAATCACTGAAGCTTTCTTT
>TRBV5-1|TRBD1|-|TRBJ2-1|14
CASSPGTGWNEQFF
TGCGCCAGCAGCCCGGGGACAGGGTGGAATGAGCAGTTCTTC
>TRBV5-4|TRBD1|once|TRBJ2-7|15
CASSTGTGGGYEQYF
TGTGCCAGCAGCACCGGGACAGGGGGGGGTTACGAGCAGTACTTC
>TRBV27|TRBD2|-|TRBJ2-1|16
CASSLTRGGAFGEQFF
TGTGCCAGCAGTCTCACCCGCGGGGGGGCCTTCGGTGAGCAGTTCTTC
>TRBV25-1|-|-|TRBJ1-1|13
CASMGAGNTEAFF
TGTGCCAGCATGGGGGCAGGGAACACTGAAGCTTTCTTT
>TRBV2|TRBD1|-|TRBJ2-5|15
CASSEGGTGQETQYF
TGTGCCAGCAGTGAAGGCGGGACAGGACAAGAGACCCAGTACTTC
>TRBV5-1|-|-|TRBJ2-3|12
CASSLQGDTQYF
TGCGCCAGCAGTTTGCAGGGAGATACGCAGTATTTT
>TRBV30|-|-|TRBJ1-3|14
CAWSVGGRRNTIYF
TGTGCCTGGAGTGTTGGGGGCAGAAGAAACACCATATATTTT
>TRBV18|-|-|TRBJ1-1|13
CASSPDSNTEAFF
TGTGCCAGCTCACCGGACAGCAACACTGAAGCTTTCTTT
>TRBV19|-|-|TRBJ2-4|15
CASSIDAGAKNIQYF
TGTGCCAGTAGTATAGATGCGGGGGCCAAAAACATTCAGTACTTC
>TRBV9|TRBD2|-|TRBJ2-2|17
CASSVEELAGNTGELFF
TGTGCCAGCAGCGTAGAGGAACTAGCGGGGAACACCGGGGAGCTGTTTTTT
>TRBV6-6|-|-|TRBJ1-5|17
CASSGSRTGLPNQPQHF
TGTGCCAGCAGTGGATCCCGGACGGGACTTCCCAATCAGCCCCAGCATTTT
>TRBV5-1|TRBD1|-|TRBJ2-2|15
CASSLVQGDTGELFF
TGCGCCAGCAGCTTGGTACAGGGGGACACCGGGGAGCTGTTTTTT
>TRBV7-9|-|-|TRBJ2-5|16
CASSPPFAGFGETQYF
TGTGCCAGCAGCCCGCCTTTTGCGGGTTTTGGAGAGACCCAGTACTTC
>TRBV11-3|-|-|TRBJ2-3|13
CASSLASTDTQYF
TGTGCCAGCAGCTTAGCCTCCACAGATACGCAGTATTTT
>TRBV2|TRBD2|-|TRBJ2-7|15
CASSVSAGEAYEQYF
TGTGCCAGCAGCGTCTCAGCGGGAGAGGCCTACGAGCAGTACTTC
>TRBV6-5|-|-|TRBJ2-7|15
CASRGRIRAPYEQYF
TGTGCCAGCAGAGGTCGAATCAGGGCCCCCTACGAGCAGTACTTC
>TRBV7-9|-|-|TRBJ2-2|14
CASSLQGNTGELFF
TGTGCCAGCAGCTTACAGGGGAACACCGGGGAGCTGTTTTTT
>TRBV7-9|-|once|TRBJ1-4|13
CASSLQGGGKLFF
TGTGCCAGCAGCTTACAGGGCGGGGGAAAACTGTTTTTT
>TRBV19|-|once|TRBJ2-6|18
CASSAHGQGLSGANVLTF
TGTGCCAGTAGTGCCCACGGACAGGGACTATCTGGGGCCAACGTCCTGACTTTC
>TRBV13|TRBD1|-|TRBJ2-5|15
CASSSGDRGQETQYF
TGTGCCAGCAGCTCGGGGGACAGGGGGCAGGAGACCCAGTACTTC
>TRBV15|TRBD1|-|TRBJ1-1|16
CATSRDAGQMNTEAFF
TGTGCCACCAGCAGAGATGCGGGACAGATGAACACTGAAGCTTTCTTT
>TRBV2|TRBD1|few|TRBJ1-6|16
CASSVGGTGGDSPLHF
TGTGCCAGCAGTGTTGGGGGGACAGGGGGTGATTCACCCCTCCACTTT
>TRBV5-1|TRBD1|-|TRBJ1-6|16
CASSLDGQGTNSPLHF
TGCGCCAGCAGCTTGGATGGACAGGGAACCAATTCACCCCTCCACTTT
>TRBV1|-|-|TRBJ2-3|17
CTNGGLAVEEVGDTQYF
TGCACCAACGGGGGACTAGCGGTAGAGGAGGTAGGAGATACGCAGTATTTT
>TRBV2|-|-|TRBJ2-4|13
CASGVTASAIQYF
TGTGCCAGCGGAGTAACGGCTAGCGCTATTCAGTACTTC
>TRBV10-3|-|-|TRBJ2-1|13
CAISAQGGREQFF
TGTGCCATCAGTGCCCAGGGAGGTCGGGAGCAGTTCTTC
>TRBV29-1|TRBD1|-|TRBJ2-7|13
CSGWTGVGYEQYF
TGCAGCGGATGGACAGGGGTAGGGTACGAGCAGTACTTC
>TRBV6-5|-|-|TRBJ2-7|11
CASSFRLEQYF
TGTGCCAGCAGTTTTCGGTTAGAGCAGTACTTC
>TRBV27|TRBD1|-|TRBJ2-2|14
CASSGQGNTGELFF
TGTGCCAGCAGTGGACAGGGTAACACCGGGGAGCTGTTTTTT
>TRBV2|-|-|TRBJ1-4|14
CASSYRPTNEKLFF
TGTGCCAGCAGTTACAGACCAACTAATGAAAAACTGTTTTTT
>TRBV18|-|once|TRBJ1-5|13
CASSRDSNQPQHF
TGTGCCAGCTCAAGAGACAGTAATCAGCCCCAGCATTTT
>TRBV6-1|-|medium-sized|TRBJ1-5|17
CASSEKGHNYSNQPQHF
TGTGCCAGCAGTGAAAAGGGACACAACTATAGCAATCAGCCCCAGCATTTT
>TRBV19|-|few|TRBJ1-2|14
CASSMSGAANGYTF
TGTGCCAGTAGTATGTCGGGAGCCGCGAATGGCTACACCTTC
>TRBV5-6|TRBD1|-|TRBJ2-7|13
CASSLQGAQVQYF
TGTGCCAGCAGCTTACAGGGGGCGCAGGTGCAGTACTTC
>TRBV2|-|-|TRBJ2-7|15
CASSADRSIPIGQYF
TGTGCCAGCAGTGCTGACAGGAGTATTCCCATTGGGCAGTACTTC
>TRBV12-5|TRBD1|-|TRBJ1-2|16
CASGLAAGTGIAGYTF
TGTGCTAGTGGTTTGGCCGCCGGGACAGGGATCGCTGGCTACACCTTC
>TRBV11-2|TRBD2|-|TRBJ2-5|15
CASSLTSGSQETQYF
TGTGCCAGCAGCTTAACTAGCGGGAGCCAAGAGACCCAGTACTTC
>TRBV18|TRBD1|once|TRBJ1-5|16
CASSPSDRGLNQPQHF
TGTGCCAGCTCACCTTCGGACAGGGGGCTCAATCAGCCCCAGCATTTT
>TRBV19|TRBD1|few|TRBJ2-2|15
CASSIGQGYTGELFF
TGTGCCAGTAGTATAGGACAGGGCTACACCGGGGAGCTGTTTTTT
>TRBV3-1/TRBV3-2|TRBD2|-|TRBJ2-1|17
CASSQVSGSSSYNEQFF
TGTGCCAGCAGCCAAGTAAGCGGGAGCAGCTCCTACAATGAGCAGTTCTTC
>TRBV5-8|TRBD1|-|TRBJ1-5|16
CASSLGQGAPGQPQHF
TGTGCCAGCAGCTTGGGACAGGGGGCACCAGGGCAGCCCCAGCATTTT
>TRBV7-8|TRBD1|-|TRBJ2-5|13
CASSHDRAGTQYF
TGTGCCAGCAGCCACGACAGGGCTGGGACCCAGTACTTC
>TRBV14|TRBD2|once|TRBJ2-3|15
CASSPLAGRADTQYF
TGTGCCAGCAGCCCCCTTGCGGGGAGGGCAGATACGCAGTATTTT
>TRBV7-8|-|-|TRBJ1-1|16
CASSPQGLSAITEAFF
TGTGCCAGCAGCCCACAAGGTTTGAGCGCGATCACTGAAGCTTTCTTT
>TRBV30|-|once|TRBJ1-2|14
CAWRDPGGSAGYTF
TGTGCCTGGAGGGACCCCGGCGGGTCGGCTGGCTACACCTTC
>TRBV5-6|TRBD1|-|TRBJ1-6|14
CASSFTGGNSPLHF
TGTGCCAGCAGCTTTACAGGGGGAAATTCACCCCTCCACTTT